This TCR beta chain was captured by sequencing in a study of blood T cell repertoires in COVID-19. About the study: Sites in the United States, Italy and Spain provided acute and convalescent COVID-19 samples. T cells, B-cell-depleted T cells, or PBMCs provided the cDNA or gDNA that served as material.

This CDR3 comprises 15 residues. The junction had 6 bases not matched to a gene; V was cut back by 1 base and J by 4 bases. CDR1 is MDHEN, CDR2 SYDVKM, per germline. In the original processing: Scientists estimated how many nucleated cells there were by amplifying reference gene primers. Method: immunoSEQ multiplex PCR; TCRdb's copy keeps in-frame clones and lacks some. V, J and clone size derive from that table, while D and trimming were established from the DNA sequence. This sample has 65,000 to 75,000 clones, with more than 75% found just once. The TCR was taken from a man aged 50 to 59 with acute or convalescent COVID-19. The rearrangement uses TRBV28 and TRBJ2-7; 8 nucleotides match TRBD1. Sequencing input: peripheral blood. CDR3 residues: CASSLLLRGLYEQYF. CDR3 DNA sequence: TGTGCCAGCAGTTTATTGCTCAGGGGGCTATACGAGCAGTACTTC.